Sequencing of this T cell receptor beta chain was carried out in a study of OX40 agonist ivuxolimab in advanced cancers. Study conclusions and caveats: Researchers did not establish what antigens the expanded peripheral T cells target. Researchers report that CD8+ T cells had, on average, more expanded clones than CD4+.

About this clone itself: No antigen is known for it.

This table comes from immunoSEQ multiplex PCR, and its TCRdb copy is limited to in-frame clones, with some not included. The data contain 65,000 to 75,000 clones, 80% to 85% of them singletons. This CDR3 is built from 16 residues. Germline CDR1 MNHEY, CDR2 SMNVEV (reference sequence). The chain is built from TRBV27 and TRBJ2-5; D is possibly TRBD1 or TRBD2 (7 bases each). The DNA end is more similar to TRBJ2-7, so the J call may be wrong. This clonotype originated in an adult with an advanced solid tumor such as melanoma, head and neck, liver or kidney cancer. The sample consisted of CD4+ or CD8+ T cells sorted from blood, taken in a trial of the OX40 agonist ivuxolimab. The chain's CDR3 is CASSRQGGALGNEQYF. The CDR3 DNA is TGTGCCAGCAGTCGCCAGGGGGGGGCCCTCGGCAACGAGCAGTACTTC.